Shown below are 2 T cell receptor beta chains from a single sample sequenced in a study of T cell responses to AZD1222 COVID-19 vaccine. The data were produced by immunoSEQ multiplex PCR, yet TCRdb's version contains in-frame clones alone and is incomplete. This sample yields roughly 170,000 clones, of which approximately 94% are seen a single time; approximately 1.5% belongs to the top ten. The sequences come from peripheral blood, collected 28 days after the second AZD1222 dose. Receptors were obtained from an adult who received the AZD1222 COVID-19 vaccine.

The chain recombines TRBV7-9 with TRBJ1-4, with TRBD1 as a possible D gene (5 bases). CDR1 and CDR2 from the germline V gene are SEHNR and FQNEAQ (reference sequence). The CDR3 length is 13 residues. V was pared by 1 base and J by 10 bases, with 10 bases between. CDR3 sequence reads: CASSLDRWRKLFF. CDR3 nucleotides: TGTGCCAGCAGCTTAGACAGGTGGCGAAAACTGTTTTTT.

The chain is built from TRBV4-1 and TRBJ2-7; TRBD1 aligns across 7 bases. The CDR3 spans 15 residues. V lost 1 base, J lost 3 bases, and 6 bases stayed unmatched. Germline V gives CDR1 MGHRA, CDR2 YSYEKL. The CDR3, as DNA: TGCGCCAGCAGCCAAGTCGGGACAGTTATCTACGAGCAGTACTTC. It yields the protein CASSQVGTVIYEQYF.